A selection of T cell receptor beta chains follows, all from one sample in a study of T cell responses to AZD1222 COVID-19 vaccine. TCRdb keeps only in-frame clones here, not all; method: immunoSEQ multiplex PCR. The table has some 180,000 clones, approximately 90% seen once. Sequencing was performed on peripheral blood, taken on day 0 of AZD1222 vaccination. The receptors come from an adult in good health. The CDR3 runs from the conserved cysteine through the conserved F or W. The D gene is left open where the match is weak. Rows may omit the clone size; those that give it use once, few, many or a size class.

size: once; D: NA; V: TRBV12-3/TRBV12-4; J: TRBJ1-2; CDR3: CASSWQGTYGYTF; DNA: TGTGCCAGCAGCTGGCAGGGTACCTATGGCTACACCTTC
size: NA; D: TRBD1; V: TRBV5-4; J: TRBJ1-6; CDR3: CASSNPRDRGNSPLHF; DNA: TGTGCCAGCAGCAACCCCCGGGACAGGGGAAATTCACCCCTCCACTTT
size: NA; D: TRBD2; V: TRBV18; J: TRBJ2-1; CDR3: CASSAGEGPNNEQFF; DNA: TGTGCCAGCTCCGCGGGGGAGGGGCCGAATAATGAGCAGTTCTTC
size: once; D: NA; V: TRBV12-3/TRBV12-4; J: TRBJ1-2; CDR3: CASGGNYGYTF; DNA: TGTGCCTCGGGGGGGAACTATGGCTACACCTTC
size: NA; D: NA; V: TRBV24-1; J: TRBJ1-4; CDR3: CATSITGRHNEKLFF; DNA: TGTGCCACCAGTATTACGGGGAGGCATAATGAAAAACTGTTTTTT
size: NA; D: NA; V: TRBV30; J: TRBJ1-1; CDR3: CAWSETPINTEAFF; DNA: TGTGCCTGGAGTGAAACACCGATCAACACTGAAGCTTTCTTT
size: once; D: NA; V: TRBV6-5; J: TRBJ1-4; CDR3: CASSRTGADEKLFF; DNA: TGTGCCAGCAGTCGGACGGGGGCCGATGAAAAACTGTTTTTT
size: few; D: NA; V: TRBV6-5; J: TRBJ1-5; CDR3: CASSPIRGFNQPQHF; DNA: TGTGCCAGCAGCCCGATCAGGGGTTTCAATCAGCCCCAGCATTTT
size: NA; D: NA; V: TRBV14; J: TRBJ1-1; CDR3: CASSLGRIYTEAFF; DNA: TGTGCCAGCAGCCTCGGCAGAATATACACTGAAGCTTTCTTT
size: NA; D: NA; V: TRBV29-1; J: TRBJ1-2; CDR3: CSVGRPGDWDGYTF; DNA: TGCAGCGTTGGGCGCCCGGGGGACTGGGATGGCTACACCTTC
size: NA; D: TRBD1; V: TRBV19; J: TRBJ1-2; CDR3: CASSRMGRGHGYTF; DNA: TGTGCCAGTAGTCGTATGGGCAGGGGGCATGGCTACACCTTC
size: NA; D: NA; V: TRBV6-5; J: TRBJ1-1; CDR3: CASSPPRGGTPEAFF; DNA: TGTGCCAGCAGTCCGCCCCGGGGGGGGACCCCTGAAGCTTTCTTT
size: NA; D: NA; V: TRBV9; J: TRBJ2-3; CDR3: CASSERGGQSTDTQYF; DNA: TGTGCCAGCAGCGAGAGGGGGGGCCAGAGCACAGATACGCAGTATTTT
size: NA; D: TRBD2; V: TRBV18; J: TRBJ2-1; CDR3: CASSPVLAGGSSYNEQFF; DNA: TGTGCCAGCTCACCAGTCCTAGCGGGAGGGAGCTCCTACAATGAGCAGTTCTTC
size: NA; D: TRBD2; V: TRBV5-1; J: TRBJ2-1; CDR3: CASSSGEGRNEQFF; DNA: TGCGCCAGCAGCTCGGGGGAGGGCCGCAATGAGCAGTTCTTC
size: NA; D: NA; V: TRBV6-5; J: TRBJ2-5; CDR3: CASSYLGPLSTQYF; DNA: TGTGCCAGCAGTTACCTTGGACCCCTCTCCACCCAGTACTTC
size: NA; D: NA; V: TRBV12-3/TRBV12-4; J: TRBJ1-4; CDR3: CASSFNEKLFF; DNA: TGTGCCAGCAGTTTCAACGAAAAACTGTTTTTT
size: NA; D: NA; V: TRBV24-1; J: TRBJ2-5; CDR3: CATSDLGAGGEETQYF; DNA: TGTGCCACCAGTGATTTGGGAGCGGGTGGGGAGGAGACCCAGTACTTC
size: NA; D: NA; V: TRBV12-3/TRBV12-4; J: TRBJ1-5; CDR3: CASSLAQNQPQHF; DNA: TGTGCCAGCAGTTTAGCGCAGAATCAGCCCCAGCATTTT
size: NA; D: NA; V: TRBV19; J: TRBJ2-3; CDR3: CASRTWGQGTDTQYF; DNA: TGTGCCAGTAGAACCTGGGGGCAGGGGACAGATACGCAGTATTTT
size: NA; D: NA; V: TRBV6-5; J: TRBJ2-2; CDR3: CATRWGANTGELFF; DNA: TGTGCCACCAGATGGGGAGCGAACACCGGGGAGCTGTTTTTT
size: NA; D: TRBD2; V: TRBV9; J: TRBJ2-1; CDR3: CASSVSPTSGGDNEQFF; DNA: TGTGCCAGCAGCGTAAGCCCGACTAGCGGGGGGGACAATGAGCAGTTCTTC
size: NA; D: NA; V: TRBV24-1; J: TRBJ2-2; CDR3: CATSDLRGGGTGELFF; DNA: TGTGCCACCAGTGATTTGCGTGGAGGGGGTACCGGGGAGCTGTTTTTT
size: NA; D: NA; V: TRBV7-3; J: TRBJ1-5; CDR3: CASSTTFNQPQHF; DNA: TGTGCCAGCAGCACCACGTTTAATCAGCCCCAGCATTTT
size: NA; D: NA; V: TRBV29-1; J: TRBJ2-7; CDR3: CSVAESGWTYEQYF; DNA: TGCAGCGTCGCCGAAAGTGGGTGGACCTACGAGCAGTACTTC
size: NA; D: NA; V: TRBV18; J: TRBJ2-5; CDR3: CASSPWQDAQETQYF; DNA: TGTGCCAGCTCACCGTGGCAGGATGCTCAAGAGACCCAGTACTTC
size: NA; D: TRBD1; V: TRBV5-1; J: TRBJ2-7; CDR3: CASSTGTGPREQYF; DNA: TGCGCCAGCAGCACCGGGACAGGGCCCCGCGAGCAGTACTTC
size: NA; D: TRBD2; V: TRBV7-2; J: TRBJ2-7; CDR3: CASSFGGGGYEQYF; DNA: TGTGCCAGCAGCTTTGGCGGGGGAGGCTACGAGCAGTACTTC
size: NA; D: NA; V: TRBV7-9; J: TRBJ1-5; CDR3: CASSPGGINQPQHF; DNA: TGTGCCAGCAGCCCGGGGGGAATTAATCAGCCCCAGCATTTT
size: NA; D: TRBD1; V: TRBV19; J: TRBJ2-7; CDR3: CASSFSTGGDEQYF; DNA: TGTGCCAGTAGTTTTTCCACAGGGGGCGACGAGCAGTACTTC
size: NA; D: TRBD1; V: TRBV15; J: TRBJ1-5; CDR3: CATSSSNRDRVKTNQPQHF; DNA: TGTGCCACCAGCAGTTCCAACCGGGACAGAGTGAAGACAAATCAGCCCCAGCATTTT
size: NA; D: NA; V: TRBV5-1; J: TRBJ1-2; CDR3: CASSLSATGLDYTF; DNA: TGCGCCAGCAGCTTGAGTGCGACAGGCTTGGACTACACCTTC
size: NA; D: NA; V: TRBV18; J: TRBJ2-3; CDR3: CASSPPGTPHTDTQYF; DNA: TGTGCCAGCTCACCACCCGGGACACCCCACACAGATACGCAGTATTTT
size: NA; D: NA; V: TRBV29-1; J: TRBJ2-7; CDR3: CSVGSTGTYEQYF; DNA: TGCAGCGTGGGATCGACAGGTACCTACGAGCAGTACTTC
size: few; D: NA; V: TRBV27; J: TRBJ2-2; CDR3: CASSSAQLVTGELFF; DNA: TGTGCCAGCAGTTCGGCGCAGCTTGTCACCGGGGAGCTGTTTTTT
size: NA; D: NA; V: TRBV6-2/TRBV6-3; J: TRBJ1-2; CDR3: CASSQPSGSNYGYTF; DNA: TGTGCCAGCAGTCAACCTTCCGGGTCTAACTATGGCTACACCTTC
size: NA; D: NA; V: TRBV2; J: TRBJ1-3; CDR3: CASSPPGRSGNTIYF; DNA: TGTGCCAGCAGTCCCCCAGGGCGCTCTGGAAACACCATATATTTT
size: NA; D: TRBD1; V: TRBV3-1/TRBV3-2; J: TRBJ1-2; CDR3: CASSRDRLGYTF; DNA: TGTGCCAGCAGTCGGGACAGATTAGGCTACACCTTC